One TCR beta chain is described in this entry. Its specificity is unknown. The V gene's germline CDR1 is SGDLS and CDR2 YYNGEE. This CDR3 region has 15 residues. The trim removed 4 bases at V and 6 bases at J, leaving 12 bases unmatched. The data belong to a study of T cell responses to AZD1222 COVID-19 vaccine. The protocol was immunoSEQ multiplex PCR, while the TCRdb copy is restricted to in-frame clones and leaves out a portion. The sample includes 130,000 or so clones, over 75% of them seen just once. Study-wide points: Donors, mostly white British, included more females; clonal diversity was possibly underestimated.

The material was peripheral blood, obtained on day 0 of AZD1222 vaccination. The chain employs TRBV9 and TRBJ2-7, with TRBD1 matching 8 bases. The sequence came from an adult in good health. The DNA for the CDR3 is TGTGCCAGCAGCCCGATTGGACAGGGTTCGGGCGAGCAGTACTTC. This translates into CASSPIGQGSGEQYF.